A selection of T cell receptor beta chains follows, all from one sample in a study of CD8 T cells in Susac syndrome. A single record per CDR3 protein comes from TCRdb applying MiXCR to the immunoSEQ multiplex PCR reads. Here the sample spans 80,000 to 95,000 distinct CDR3 sequences, approximately 95% being singletons. The sample taken for sequencing was CD8+ T cells from PBMCs. The receptors shown here come from a human donor with Susac syndrome. The conserved cysteine and the conserved F or W are not part of the CDR3 here.

V	J	CDR3
TRBV15	TRBJ2-7	ATSREAGPYEQY
TRBV20-1	TRBJ2-1	SAQSGRDYNEQF
TRBV13	TRBJ2-4	AKNIQY
TRBV5-1	TRBJ2-1	ASSLLTGGQQF
TRBV7-2	TRBJ2-5	ASSPAGTGDPQETQY
TRBV4-3	TRBJ2-1	ASSQDSREQF
TRBV19	TRBJ1-5	ASSTQGDQPQH
TRBV7-8	TRBJ2-5	ASSGTGVETQY
TRBV12-3/TRBV12-4	TRBJ2-1	ASSWGTEYNEQF
TRBV9	TRBJ1-1	ASSGGEGYTEAF
TRBV6-5	TRBJ1-1	ASSYSTGNLNTEAF
TRBV7-9	TRBJ2-7	ASRLDIYEQY
TRBV29-1	TRBJ1-2	SVQGLEGYT
TRBV14	TRBJ2-5	ASSQEGPHRTQY
TRBV12-3/TRBV12-4	TRBJ2-5	ASRAVLGETQY
TRBV6-5	TRBJ2-5	ASSPLRGGEETQY
TRBV12-3/TRBV12-4	TRBJ2-1	ASSLSAWDEQF
TRBV3-1	TRBJ1-1	ASTRDPNTEAF
TRBV7-7	TRBJ2-1	ASSLLGAHEQF
TRBV7-8	TRBJ2-7	ASSFTAEPLGLAGGSYEQY
TRBV20-1	TRBJ2-7	SASILDRGDEQY
TRBV30	TRBJ1-4	AWSVVRRDCEKLF
TRBV6-5	TRBJ1-5	ASGGVQGNNQPQH
TRBV2	TRBJ1-6	ATTSGSYNSPLH
TRBV2	TRBJ2-2	ASSGGAGELF
TRBV5-1	TRBJ2-1	ATKSGNEQF
TRBV3-1	TRBJ2-5	ASSQDRNQETQY
TRBV30	TRBJ2-1	AWSPGLAGYNEQF